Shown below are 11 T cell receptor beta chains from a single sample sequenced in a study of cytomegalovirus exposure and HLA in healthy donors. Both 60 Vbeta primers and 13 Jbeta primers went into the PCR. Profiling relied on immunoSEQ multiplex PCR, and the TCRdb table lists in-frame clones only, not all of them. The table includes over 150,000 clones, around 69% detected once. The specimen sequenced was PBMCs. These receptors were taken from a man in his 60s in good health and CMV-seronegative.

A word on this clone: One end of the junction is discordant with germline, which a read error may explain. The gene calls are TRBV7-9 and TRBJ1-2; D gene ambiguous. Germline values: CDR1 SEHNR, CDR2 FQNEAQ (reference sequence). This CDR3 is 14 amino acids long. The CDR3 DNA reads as TGTTCCAGCAGCCCTGTCGCCTCCGGTTATGGCTACACCTTC. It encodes CSSSPVASGYGYTF. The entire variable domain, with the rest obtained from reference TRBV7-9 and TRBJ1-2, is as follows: DTGVSQNPRHKITKRGQNVTFRCDPISEHNRLYWYRQTLGQGPEFLTYFQNEAQLEKSRLLSDRFSAERPKGSFSTLEIQRTEQGDSAMYLCSSSPVASGYGYTFGSGTRLTVV.

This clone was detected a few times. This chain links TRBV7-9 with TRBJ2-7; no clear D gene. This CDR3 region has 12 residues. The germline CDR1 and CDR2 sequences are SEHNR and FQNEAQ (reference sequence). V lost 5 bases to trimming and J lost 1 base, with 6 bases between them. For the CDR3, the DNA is TGTGCCAGCAGCCCCACATCCTACGAGCAGTACTTC. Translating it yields CASSPTSYEQYF. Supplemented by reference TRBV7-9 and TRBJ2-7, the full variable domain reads DTGVSQNPRHKITKRGQNVTFRCDPISEHNRLYWYRQTLGQGPEFLTYFQNEAQLEKSRLLSDRFSAERPKGSFSTLEIQRTEQGDSAMYLCASSPTSYEQYFGPGTRLTVT.

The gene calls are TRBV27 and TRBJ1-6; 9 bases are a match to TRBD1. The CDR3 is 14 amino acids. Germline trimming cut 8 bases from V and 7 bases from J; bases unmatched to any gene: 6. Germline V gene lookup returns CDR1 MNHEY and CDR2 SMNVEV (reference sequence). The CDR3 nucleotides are TGTGCCAGCGGCCGGGACAGGGACAATTCACCCCTCCACTTT. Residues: CASGRDRDNSPLHF.

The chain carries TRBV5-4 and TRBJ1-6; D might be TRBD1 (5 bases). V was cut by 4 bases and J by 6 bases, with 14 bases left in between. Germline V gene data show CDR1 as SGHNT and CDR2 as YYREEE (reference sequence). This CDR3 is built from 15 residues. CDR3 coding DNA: TGTGCCAGCAGCCCGACAGTTCCTGCTAATTCACCCCTCCACTTT. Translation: CASSPTVPANSPLHF.

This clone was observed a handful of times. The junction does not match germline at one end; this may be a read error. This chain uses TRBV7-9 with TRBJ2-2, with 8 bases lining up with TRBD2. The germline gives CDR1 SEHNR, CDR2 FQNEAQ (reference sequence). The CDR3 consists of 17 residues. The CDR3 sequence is CSSSLIGLAPIPGELFF. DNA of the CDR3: TGTTCCAGCAGTTTAATTGGACTAGCCCCTATCCCCGGGGAGCTGTTTTTT.

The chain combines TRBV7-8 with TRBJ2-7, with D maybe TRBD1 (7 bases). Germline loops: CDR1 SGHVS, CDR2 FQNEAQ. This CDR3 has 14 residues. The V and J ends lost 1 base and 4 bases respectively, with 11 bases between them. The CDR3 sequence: CASSLGQGLYEQYF. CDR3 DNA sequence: TGTGCCAGCAGCTTAGGACAGGGACTTTACGAGCAGTACTTC.

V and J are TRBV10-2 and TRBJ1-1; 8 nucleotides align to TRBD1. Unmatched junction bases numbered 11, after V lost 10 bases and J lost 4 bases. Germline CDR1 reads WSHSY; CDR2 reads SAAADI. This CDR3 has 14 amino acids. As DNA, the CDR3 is TGCGCCATTTTACCGGGAACAGGGGGCACTGAAGCTTTCTTT. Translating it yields CAILPGTGGTEAFF.

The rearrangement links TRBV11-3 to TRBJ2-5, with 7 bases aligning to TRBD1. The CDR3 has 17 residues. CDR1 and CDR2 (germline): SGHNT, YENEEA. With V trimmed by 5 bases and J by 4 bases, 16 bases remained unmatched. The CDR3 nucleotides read TGTGCCAGCAGCATGGGCAGCACAGGGGCTAAAGGAGAGACCCAGTACTTC. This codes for CASSMGSTGAKGETQYF.

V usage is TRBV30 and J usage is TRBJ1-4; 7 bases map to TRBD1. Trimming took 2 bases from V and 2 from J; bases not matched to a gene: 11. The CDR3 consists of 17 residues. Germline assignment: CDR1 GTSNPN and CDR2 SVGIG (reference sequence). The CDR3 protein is CAWSTTTGLWTNEKLFF. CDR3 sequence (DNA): TGTGCCTGGAGTACTACGACAGGGCTATGGACTAATGAAAAACTGTTTTTT.

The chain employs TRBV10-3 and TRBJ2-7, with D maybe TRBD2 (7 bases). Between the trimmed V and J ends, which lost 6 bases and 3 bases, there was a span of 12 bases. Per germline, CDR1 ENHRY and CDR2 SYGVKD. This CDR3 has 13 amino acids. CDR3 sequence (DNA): TGTGCCATCAGCGGGGGGCAGGTCTACGAGCAGTACTTC. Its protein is CAISGGQVYEQYF.

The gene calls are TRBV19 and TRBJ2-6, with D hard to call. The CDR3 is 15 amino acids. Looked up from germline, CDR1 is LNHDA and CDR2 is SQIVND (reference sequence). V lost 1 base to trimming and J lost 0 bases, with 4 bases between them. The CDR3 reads CASSIAGSGANVLTF. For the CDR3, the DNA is TGTGCCAGTAGTATAGCGGGCTCTGGGGCCAACGTCCTGACTTTC.